These T cell receptor beta chains were read from a single sample in a study of cytomegalovirus exposure and HLA in healthy donors. TCRdb's copy holds only in-frame clones and misses some; the assay was immunoSEQ multiplex PCR. The table lists 65,000 or so clones, roughly 94% of them singletons, with less than 4.5% in the top ten. Sequenced sample: PBMCs. These receptors originate from a man between 18 and 35 years old in good health and CMV-seropositive. CDR3s include the opening cysteine and the closing phenylalanine or tryptophan. The D gene is left open where the match is weak. Where a row states a size, it is once, few, many or the class of an expanded clone; other rows omit it.

abundance: .; len: 14; j_gene: TRBJ1-2; v_gene: TRBV5-1; d_gene: .; CDR3nt: TGCGCCAGCAGCTTGCCAGACAGGCTCTATGGCTACACCTTC; CDR3aa: CASSLPDRLYGYTF
abundance: .; len: 15; j_gene: TRBJ1-1; v_gene: TRBV13; d_gene: .; CDR3nt: TGTGCCAGCAGCTCAACACAGGGCATGAACACTGAAGCTTTCTTT; CDR3aa: CASSSTQGMNTEAFF
abundance: .; len: 13; j_gene: TRBJ2-7; v_gene: TRBV28; d_gene: .; CDR3nt: TGTGCCAGCAGTTTGGGGACACTCTACGAGCAGTACTTC; CDR3aa: CASSLGTLYEQYF
abundance: .; len: 14; j_gene: TRBJ2-2; v_gene: TRBV11-3; d_gene: TRBD2; CDR3nt: TGTGCCAGCTGGGGAGGGGCTTACACCGGGGAGCTGTTTTTT; CDR3aa: CASWGGAYTGELFF
abundance: .; len: 16; j_gene: TRBJ2-1; v_gene: TRBV11-2; d_gene: .; CDR3nt: TGTGCCAGCAGTTTTAAGCCTCCCCTAGCTTACAATGAGCAGTTCTTC; CDR3aa: CASSFKPPLAYNEQFF
abundance: .; len: 15; j_gene: TRBJ1-1; v_gene: TRBV18; d_gene: TRBD1; CDR3nt: TGTGCCAGCTCTCGGGACAGGGTAATGAACACTGAAGCTTTCTTT; CDR3aa: CASSRDRVMNTEAFF
abundance: .; len: 14; j_gene: TRBJ1-2; v_gene: TRBV16; d_gene: .; CDR3nt: TGTGCCAGCAGCCCCAACAGGGTAGACTATGGCTACACCTTC; CDR3aa: CASSPNRVDYGYTF
abundance: .; len: 14; j_gene: TRBJ2-5; v_gene: TRBV2; d_gene: .; CDR3nt: TGTGCCAGCAGTGAAAGGACAGTTCAAGAGACCCAGTACTTC; CDR3aa: CASSERTVQETQYF
abundance: .; len: 13; j_gene: TRBJ1-1; v_gene: TRBV5-6; d_gene: .; CDR3nt: TGTGCCAGCAGCTTAGCCGGGTGGACTGAAGCTTTCTTT; CDR3aa: CASSLAGWTEAFF
abundance: few; len: 14; j_gene: TRBJ2-1; v_gene: TRBV6-1; d_gene: .; CDR3nt: TGTGCCAGCAGTCCCCGACTCACCTACAATGAGCAGTTCTTC; CDR3aa: CASSPRLTYNEQFF
abundance: .; len: 14; j_gene: TRBJ1-1; v_gene: TRBV10-1; d_gene: .; CDR3nt: TGCGCCAGCAGTGGTGACGGGTATAACACTGAAGCTTTCTTT; CDR3aa: CASSGDGYNTEAFF
abundance: .; len: 14; j_gene: TRBJ2-1; v_gene: TRBV2; d_gene: .; CDR3nt: TGTGCCAGCAGGGAGTTTGTATCCTACAATGAGCAGTTCTTC; CDR3aa: CASREFVSYNEQFF
abundance: once; len: 11; j_gene: TRBJ2-7; v_gene: TRBV7-9; d_gene: TRBD1; CDR3nt: TGTGCCAGCAGTAGGGGGCGCGAGCAGTACTTC; CDR3aa: CASSRGREQYF
abundance: .; len: 16; j_gene: TRBJ2-3; v_gene: TRBV7-9; d_gene: TRBD2; CDR3nt: TGTGCCAGCAGCAAAGGACTAGCGGAGGGCACAGATACGCAGTATTTT; CDR3aa: CASSKGLAEGTDTQYF
abundance: .; len: 15; j_gene: TRBJ2-3; v_gene: TRBV7-9; d_gene: .; CDR3nt: TGTGCCAGCAGCTTATTACAGGGCCCCACAGATACGCAGTATTTT; CDR3aa: CASSLLQGPTDTQYF
abundance: .; len: 19; j_gene: TRBJ2-3; v_gene: TRBV7-9; d_gene: TRBD1; CDR3nt: TGTGCCAGCAGCTCCGGGACAGGGTATTCTAGCATTCATTCCAGTACGCAGTATTTT; CDR3aa: CASSSGTGYSSIHSSTQYF
abundance: once; len: 11; j_gene: TRBJ2-1; v_gene: TRBV6-1; d_gene: .; CDR3nt: TGTGCCAGCAGTGAATTGGCTGAGCAGTTCTTC; CDR3aa: CASSELAEQFF
abundance: .; len: 18; j_gene: TRBJ2-3; v_gene: TRBV4-2; d_gene: .; CDR3nt: TGTGCCAGCAGCCAAGTACGGCTAGCGGAGGGGGTTGGAGATACGCAGTATTTT; CDR3aa: CASSQVRLAEGVGDTQYF
abundance: .; len: 15; j_gene: TRBJ1-5; v_gene: TRBV7-6; d_gene: TRBD1; CDR3nt: TGTGCCAGCAGCTCCTTGGCAGGGGGTAATCAGCCCCAGCATTTT; CDR3aa: CASSSLAGGNQPQHF
abundance: .; len: 13; j_gene: TRBJ2-3; v_gene: TRBV9; d_gene: .; CDR3nt: TGTGCCAGCAGCGTAGATTTTCAAGATACGCAGTATTTT; CDR3aa: CASSVDFQDTQYF
abundance: .; len: 15; j_gene: TRBJ1-5; v_gene: TRBV5-8; d_gene: TRBD1; CDR3nt: TGTGCCAGCAGCACCGGGACAGTAGCCAATCAGCCCCAGCATTTT; CDR3aa: CASSTGTVANQPQHF
abundance: .; len: 17; j_gene: TRBJ2-5; v_gene: TRBV2; d_gene: TRBD2; CDR3nt: TGTGCCAGCACTCCCTTCTTAGCGGGAGGTCGGGGAGAGACCCAGTACTTC; CDR3aa: CASTPFLAGGRGETQYF
abundance: .; len: 13; j_gene: TRBJ2-2; v_gene: TRBV6-5; d_gene: .; CDR3nt: TGTGCCAGCAGTTCCGACAAGAACGGGGAGCTGTTTTTT; CDR3aa: CASSSDKNGELFF
abundance: .; len: 15; j_gene: TRBJ2-3; v_gene: TRBV10-3; d_gene: TRBD1; CDR3nt: TGTGCCATCAGTGAAGGGGGCCCCGAGGTTGGTACGCAGTATTTT; CDR3aa: CAISEGGPEVGTQYF
abundance: .; len: 14; j_gene: TRBJ1-5; v_gene: TRBV2; d_gene: TRBD1; CDR3nt: TGTGCCAGCAGCACAGGGGGCAATTGGCAGCCCCAGCATTTT; CDR3aa: CASSTGGNWQPQHF
abundance: once; len: 11; j_gene: TRBJ1-2; v_gene: TRBV20-1; d_gene: .; CDR3nt: TGCAGTAGCTCGGCTAACTATGGCTACACCTTC; CDR3aa: CSSSANYGYTF
abundance: once; len: 13; j_gene: TRBJ2-1; v_gene: TRBV11-3; d_gene: .; CDR3nt: TGTGCCAGCAGCTTTAACAGGTACAATGAGCAGTTCTTC; CDR3aa: CASSFNRYNEQFF
abundance: .; len: 12; j_gene: TRBJ2-7; v_gene: TRBV28; d_gene: TRBD1; CDR3nt: TGTGCCAGCAGTCCACCGGACAGGGCCGCCCACTTC; CDR3aa: CASSPPDRAAHF
abundance: once; len: 13; j_gene: TRBJ2-7; v_gene: TRBV7-3; d_gene: TRBD1; CDR3nt: TGTGCCAGCAGCTGGGACAGCTCCTACGAGCAGTACTTC; CDR3aa: CASSWDSSYEQYF
abundance: .; len: 14; j_gene: TRBJ1-1; v_gene: TRBV28; d_gene: .; CDR3nt: TGTGCCAGCAGCCGTTACCGGGTGAACACTGAAGCTTTCTTT; CDR3aa: CASSRYRVNTEAFF
abundance: .; len: 15; j_gene: TRBJ2-5; v_gene: TRBV28; d_gene: TRBD2; CDR3nt: TGTGCCAGCAGCCGAGGACTAGCGGATCAAGAGACCCAGTACTTC; CDR3aa: CASSRGLADQETQYF
abundance: .; len: 14; j_gene: TRBJ2-3; v_gene: TRBV6-1; d_gene: .; CDR3nt: TGTGCCAGCAGGGAAGGGACACACACAGATACGCAGTATTTT; CDR3aa: CASREGTHTDTQYF
abundance: .; len: 14; j_gene: TRBJ2-1; v_gene: TRBV5-1; d_gene: TRBD1; CDR3nt: TGCGCCAGCAGCTTCCGTCGACAGGGAAATGAGCAGTTCTTC; CDR3aa: CASSFRRQGNEQFF